The rows below give T cell receptor beta chains drawn from one sample of a study of cytomegalovirus exposure and HLA in healthy donors. This table comes from immunoSEQ multiplex PCR, and its TCRdb copy is limited to in-frame clones, with some not included. The sample records 100,000 to 150,000 clones, roughly 94% being singletons. Sequencing used PBMCs. Receptors originate from a woman under 30 in good health and CMV-seronegative. Each CDR3 is given with its conserved first and last residue. D genes are given only for firm matches. Size tells how often a clone was seen (once, few, many) or the class of an expanded clone, and some rows leave it out.

NA	TRBV5-1	TRBJ2-7	TRBD1	CASSPTGGEQYF	TGCGCCAGCAGCCCAACAGGGGGCGAGCAGTACTTC
NA	TRBV5-1	TRBJ1-2	TRBD1	CASSDTGGSAF	TGCGCCAGCAGCGATACAGGGGGTAGCGCCTTC
once	TRBV4-1	TRBJ2-7	NA	CASSQRDSDYEQYF	TGCGCCAGCAGCCAGAGGGACTCCGACTACGAGCAGTACTTC
NA	TRBV6-5	TRBJ2-1	TRBD2	CASRLAGTYNEQFF	TGTGCCAGCAGACTAGCGGGAACCTACAATGAGCAGTTCTTC
NA	TRBV7-9	TRBJ2-2	TRBD2	CASSSKAGVSGELFF	TGTGCCAGCAGCTCAAAAGCGGGAGTTAGCGGGGAGCTGTTTTTT
NA	TRBV10-3	TRBJ1-1	TRBD1	CAISGPGQGEGNTEAFF	TGTGCCATCAGTGGTCCGGGACAGGGGGAGGGGAACACTGAAGCTTTCTTT
once	TRBV28	TRBJ1-2	TRBD1	CASSLSQGVVYGYTF	TGTGCCAGCAGTTTATCGCAGGGGGTCGTCTATGGCTACACCTTC
once	TRBV6-1	TRBJ2-1	NA	CARPQGEDNEQFF	TGTGCCAGGCCGCAAGGGGAGGACAATGAGCAGTTCTTC
NA	TRBV19	TRBJ1-5	NA	CASAPGEGGYQPQHF	TGTGCCAGCGCACCAGGGGAGGGGGGGTATCAGCCCCAGCATTTT
NA	TRBV6-1	TRBJ2-2	NA	CASSEYNRGGTGELFF	TGTGCCAGCAGTGAATATAACAGGGGAGGCACCGGGGAGCTGTTTTTT
NA	TRBV7-9	TRBJ2-7	NA	CASSSPASQGYEQYF	TGTGCCAGCAGCTCTCCGGCCTCGCAGGGCTACGAGCAGTACTTC
NA	TRBV4-1	TRBJ2-1	TRBD1	CASSQDSRDRVREQFF	TGCGCCAGCAGCCAAGATTCGCGGGACAGGGTAAGGGAGCAGTTCTTC
NA	TRBV16	TRBJ2-1	NA	CASSPYREPNEQFF	TGTGCCAGCAGCCCTTACCGGGAACCCAATGAGCAGTTCTTC
NA	TRBV5-1	TRBJ2-3	TRBD1	CASSLGQGAPDTQYF	TGCGCCAGCAGCTTGGGACAGGGGGCTCCAGATACGCAGTATTTT
NA	TRBV5-1	TRBJ2-5	NA	CASSSILEDQETQYF	TGCGCCAGCAGCTCTATATTAGAGGACCAAGAGACCCAGTACTTC
NA	TRBV11-2	TRBJ1-3	TRBD1	CASSLGLTGGNTIYF	TGTGCCAGCAGCTTAGGCTTGACAGGGGGAAACACCATATATTTT
NA	TRBV4-1	TRBJ1-1	NA	CASSQAMDIHLGWIF	TGCGCCAGCAGCCAAGCTATGGACATCCACCTCGGATGGATCTTT
NA	TRBV5-1	TRBJ2-3	TRBD2	CASTVGGAGTDTQYF	TGCGCCAGCACCGTCGGGGGGGCAGGGACAGATACGCAGTATTTT
NA	TRBV29-1	TRBJ2-1	NA	CSAERRGADNEQFF	TGCAGCGCTGAGAGACGGGGGGCTGACAATGAGCAGTTCTTC
NA	TRBV30	TRBJ1-4	NA	CAWSYRGEKLFF	TGTGCCTGGAGTTATCGGGGTGAAAAACTGTTTTTT
NA	TRBV5-1	TRBJ1-1	NA	CASSPLSGLNTEAFF	TGCGCCAGCAGCCCATTATCTGGCCTGAACACTGAAGCTTTCTTT
NA	TRBV9	TRBJ2-3	NA	CASSVASMIGADTQYF	TGTGCCAGCAGCGTAGCTTCAATGATAGGGGCAGATACGCAGTATTTT
NA	TRBV27	TRBJ2-7	NA	CASSFGSIYEQYF	TGTGCCAGCAGTTTCGGGAGTATCTACGAGCAGTACTTC
once	TRBV2	TRBJ2-5	TRBD2	CASRGLENQETQYF	TGTGCCAGCAGGGGACTAGAAAACCAAGAGACCCAGTACTTC
NA	TRBV6-1	TRBJ2-3	NA	CATGDMTRGGDTQYF	TGTGCCACCGGAGATATGACTAGAGGAGGAGATACGCAGTATTTT
NA	TRBV10-3	TRBJ1-1	NA	CASSGSNTEAFF	TGTGCCTCCTCGGGGTCTAACACTGAAGCTTTCTTT
NA	TRBV6-5	TRBJ2-3	TRBD2	CASSYGGGPAATQYF	TGTGCCAGCAGTTACGGGGGAGGGCCCGCGGCTACGCAGTATTTT
NA	TRBV7-2	TRBJ2-3	TRBD2	CASSLRGREIDTQYF	TGTGCCAGCAGCTTACGCGGGAGGGAAATAGATACGCAGTATTTT
NA	TRBV5-4	TRBJ2-1	NA	CASSLAGGREEFF	TGTGCCAGCAGCTTGGCCGGTGGCAGAGAGGAGTTCTTC
NA	TRBV19	TRBJ1-5	NA	CASSMGGYSNQPQHF	TGTGCCAGTAGTATGGGAGGGTATAGCAATCAGCCCCAGCATTTT
NA	TRBV4-1	TRBJ2-7	NA	CASSQEGDEQYF	TGCGCCAGCAGCCAAGAAGGGGACGAGCAGTACTTC
NA	TRBV5-1	TRBJ2-2	TRBD1	CASSSTTGVDGELFF	TGCGCCAGCAGCTCTACGACAGGGGTGGACGGGGAGCTGTTTTTT
NA	TRBV2	TRBJ1-2	TRBD1	CASSEGQGYGYTF	TGTGCCAGCAGTGAAGGACAGGGCTATGGCTACACCTTC
NA	TRBV28	TRBJ2-1	NA	CASSLVYNEQFF	TGTGCCAGCAGTTTAGTATACAATGAGCAGTTCTTC
NA	TRBV6-5	TRBJ2-5	TRBD2	CASSNSGRETQYF	TGTGCCAGCAGTAATAGCGGGAGAGAGACCCAGTACTTC
NA	TRBV30	TRBJ2-5	NA	CAWTERKQETQYF	TGTGCCTGGACCGAGCGGAAACAAGAGACCCAGTACTTC
NA	TRBV28	TRBJ1-2	TRBD1	CASRTGDAYGYTF	TGTGCCAGCAGGACAGGGGACGCCTATGGCTACACCTTC
NA	TRBV5-1	TRBJ2-1	TRBD2	CASSPWTSGNNEQFF	TGCGCCAGCAGCCCATGGACTAGCGGCAACAATGAGCAGTTCTTC
few	TRBV28	TRBJ1-3	NA	CASSFLSLRGRSGNTIYF	TGTGCCAGCAGTTTCCTATCCCTACGGGGTAGATCTGGAAACACCATATATTTT
NA	TRBV18	TRBJ1-2	NA	CASSPADTNYGYTF	TGTGCCAGCTCACCCGCGGACACGAACTATGGCTACACCTTC
once	TRBV13	TRBJ2-2	NA	CASSLGPRGSVGELFF	TGTGCCAGCAGCTTAGGCCCCCGGGGGTCGGTCGGGGAGCTGTTTTTT
NA	TRBV29-1	TRBJ2-1	TRBD1	CSAGTDYNEQFF	TGCAGCGCCGGGACAGATTACAATGAGCAGTTCTTC
NA	TRBV4-1	TRBJ1-2	TRBD1	CASSHSQGENYYGYTF	TGCGCCAGCAGCCACTCACAGGGGGAAAATTACTATGGCTACACCTTC
NA	TRBV7-9	TRBJ1-1	NA	CASSTPQMHTEAFF	TGTGCCAGCAGCACACCACAGATGCACACTGAAGCTTTCTTT
NA	TRBV5-6	TRBJ1-5	TRBD1	CASSTTGVEQPQHF	TGTGCCAGCAGCACGACAGGGGTGGAACAGCCCCAGCATTTT
NA	TRBV18	TRBJ1-1	NA	CASSNTETNTEAFF	TGTGCCAGCTCTAACACAGAAACCAACACTGAAGCTTTCTTT
NA	TRBV4-1	TRBJ2-7	TRBD1	CASSQSGQGTYEQYF	TGCGCCAGCAGCCAATCGGGACAGGGTACTTACGAGCAGTACTTC
NA	TRBV28	TRBJ2-5	TRBD2	CASKIAGEETQYF	TGTGCCAGCAAAATAGCGGGGGAAGAGACCCAGTACTTC
NA	TRBV30	TRBJ2-3	NA	CAWSVRGGDTQYF	TGTGCCTGGAGCGTAAGGGGGGGAGATACGCAGTATTTT
NA	TRBV5-1	TRBJ2-7	TRBD1	CATPPGTATYEQYF	TGCGCCACCCCCCCCGGGACAGCAACCTACGAGCAGTACTTC
NA	TRBV4-2	TRBJ2-7	NA	CASSQQSTGLYEQYF	TGTGCCAGCAGCCAACAGTCGACAGGATTATACGAGCAGTACTTC
NA	TRBV28	TRBJ1-2	NA	CASSMPGFYYGYTF	TGTGCCAGCAGCATGCCAGGGTTTTACTATGGCTACACCTTC
NA	TRBV5-6	TRBJ1-2	TRBD1	CASSLGQGDGYTF	TGTGCCAGCAGTTTGGGACAGGGAGACGGCTACACCTTC
NA	TRBV5-4	TRBJ2-3	TRBD2	CASLPSAGGRDTQYF	TGTGCCAGCCTGCCATCGGCGGGGGGGAGGGATACGCAGTATTTT
few	TRBV9	TRBJ1-5	NA	CASSPSEFNQPQHF	TGTGCCAGCAGCCCAAGCGAGTTCAATCAGCCCCAGCATTTT
NA	TRBV5-1	TRBJ2-3	TRBD1	CASGRTGDVADTQYF	TGCGCCAGCGGGCGAACAGGGGATGTGGCAGATACGCAGTATTTT
NA	TRBV9	TRBJ2-3	TRBD2	CASTRSGGRTDTQYF	TGTGCCAGCACTCGTAGCGGGGGCCGCACAGATACGCAGTATTTT
NA	TRBV6-5	TRBJ2-7	TRBD2	CASSTGGPGEQYF	TGTGCCAGCAGTACGGGAGGGCCGGGGGAGCAGTACTTC
NA	TRBV29-1	TRBJ2-2	TRBD1	CSVDRGRGTGELFF	TGCAGCGTGGACAGGGGAAGGGGCACCGGGGAGCTGTTTTTT
NA	TRBV4-1	TRBJ1-1	TRBD1	CASSQDQMGQGAISFF	TGCGCCAGCAGCCAAGACCAGATGGGACAGGGGGCGATATCTTTCTTT